This entry is about one T cell receptor (beta chain). The antigen remains undetermined. Trimming removed 5 bases at V and 10 bases at J, with 12 bases between. The germline gives CDR1 SGHNT, CDR2 YENEEA. The CDR3 contains 12 residues. The source of the sample is a study of cytomegalovirus exposure and HLA in healthy donors. The study's findings and limits: Researchers reported in a later analysis that a missense DCLRE1C variant was tied to TCR beta V- and J-gene trimming. Across donors, most TCRs were seen rarely, yet some public ones were widespread. The authors confirmed in vitro that a few CMV-associated chains were specific for CMV antigens. Reports state that TCR beta sequences accurately predicted most subjects' HLA-A and HLA-B alleles.

PCR employed 60 Vbeta and 13 Jbeta primers. Assay: immunoSEQ multiplex PCR; the TCRdb copy retains only in-frame clones and omits some. The sample records about 210,000 clones, around 80% being singletons. This receptor was identified in a boy aged 5-17 years in good health and CMV-seronegative. The sequenced material came from PBMCs. The V call is TRBV11-3, the J call TRBJ2-1; D might be TRBD1 (6 bases). Here the CDR3 DNA reads TGTGCCAGCAGCGCTAGAAGGGGGGAGCAGTTCTTC. It is translated as CASSARRGEQFF.